This TCR beta chain was captured in a study of T cell responses to AZD1222 COVID-19 vaccine. General study findings and limits: Clonal diversity was possibly underestimated, and white British individuals and females predominated among donors.

Only in-frame clones appear in the TCRdb table, and some are missing; sequencing was by immunoSEQ multiplex PCR. The sample includes about 150,000 clones, around nine tenths of them seen just once. Germline V gene lookup returns CDR1 SGHRS and CDR2 YFSETQ. The ends were cut back, 5 bases at V and 1 base at J, with 9 bases in the middle. The CDR3 contains 14 residues. As concerns this clone: Antigen: not known.

The receptor's source is an adult who received the AZD1222 COVID-19 vaccine. The sample here was peripheral blood, taken 28 days after the second AZD1222 dose. The chain uses TRBV5-1 and TRBJ2-2; D perhaps matches TRBD1 (6 bases). CDR3 loop: CASSPTGNTGELFF. CDR3 bases: TGCGCCAGCAGTCCGACAGGGAACACCGGGGAGCTGTTTTTT.